This T cell receptor (beta chain) emerged from a study of OX40 agonist ivuxolimab in advanced cancers. The length of the CDR3 is 12 residues. Per germline, CDR1 ENHRY and CDR2 SYGVKD. V was cut by 6 bases and J by 5 bases, with 8 bases left in between. Repertoires were generated with immunoSEQ multiplex PCR, while TCRdb's copy carries only in-frame clones and drops some. The sample contains tens of thousands of clones, approximately 84% of which appear only once. The gene calls are TRBV10-3 and TRBJ2-1, with D unresolved. This clonotype was sampled from an adult with an advanced solid tumor such as melanoma, head and neck, liver or kidney cancer. Sample: CD4+ or CD8+ T cells sorted from blood, taken in a trial of the OX40 agonist ivuxolimab. The chain's CDR3 is CAIRLDNNEQFF. The CDR3, as DNA: TGTGCCATCAGGCTCGATAACAATGAGCAGTTCTTC.